Listed here is a single T cell receptor (beta chain). The target of this receptor is not known. There are no base qualities to consult, and no much larger clone falls within one base. The data are from a study of cytomegalovirus exposure and HLA in healthy donors (dated by TCRdb to 2017 to 2019). Regarding the research as a whole: In an earlier analysis of 450 to 750 of the donors, 276 Gb of sequence data and 100 million or so unique TCR beta sequences from roughly 180 million T cells were reported. HLA typing covered class I and class II loci at four-digit resolution. Along with the approximately 600-subject first cohort, a separate validation cohort of 120 different subjects was used. Because of strong linkage in the cohort, roughly 5 DR-DQ haplotypes were treated as single units for association and clustering. Rather than using new phenotypic data, the later analysis identified candidate immune exposures from TCR beta sequences and from how often those sequences occurred across donors. To study patterns of TCR occurrence, a later analysis re-analyzed previously published TCR beta repertoires from under 750 donors and added high-resolution HLA genotyping. Across about 370 genotyped donors of the cohort, an average of about 200,000 unique TCR beta nucleotide sequences per donor were sequenced, and approximately 19% of those sequences were non-productive. The study used immunosequencing to profile the T cell repertoires of approximately 690 subjects and linked those repertoires to cytomegalovirus serostatus. To decide whether each TCR beta V gene segment behaved as functional or pseudogenic, an earlier analysis of nearly 600 of the donors relied on high-throughput TCR beta sequencing. In a later genetic analysis, genome-wide SNP genotypes for about 55% of the roughly 700 donors were used, and that subset was treated as a discovery cohort. The study combined high-throughput TCR immunosequencing, statistical association of individual TCRs with disease status, and machine learning to predict cytomegalovirus infection status. Around 330 gigabases of sequencing data and roughly 80 million unique TCR sequences made up an early release that covered about 640 HLA-typed donors. Every discovery cohort repertoire had been produced on one sequencing platform. Alongside the repertoire data, information on donor age, sex, ethnicity and CMV serostatus was compiled. Typing coverage varied by locus: roughly 620-640 donors for A, B, C, DRB1 and DQB1; approximately 500 for DQA1; around 610 for DPA1; roughly 450 for DPB1. Of the 300 to 400 genotyped donors, around 81% fell in the genetic ancestry cluster associated with self-reported Caucasian donors. The study aimed to test whether cataloging public T cell receptors could reveal signatures of past pathogen exposure. What the research found in general, with its limitations: It was suggested by the authors that the approach could potentially be generalized to other disease states and immunological phenotypes. Correlated functional status among segregating V segments might reflect linkage disequilibrium, but an unknown experimental factor could not be ruled out. In an earlier analysis of some 540 of the donors, most TCR beta V segments appeared in productive rearrangements about 87% or about 30% of the time, broadly matching IMGT annotations. While some public TCRs were present in many individuals, most TCR sequences turned up only very rarely across donors. In a later genetic analysis, a missense DCLRE1C variant was associated with V-gene and J-gene trimming of TCR beta chains, and the association was replicated in an independent cohort. A further reported finding was that TCR beta sequences accurately predicted the HLA-A and HLA-B alleles for most subjects in the first cohort. The sequencing pipeline was judged likely to have produced a cluster of highly shared sequence variants as a technical artifact. Specific HLA alleles were associated with over 15,000 TCR beta sequences at a false discovery rate of 0.05 in a later analysis. Compared with equally common non-associated chains, HLA-associated TCR beta chains in a later analysis were more clonally expanded and had lower generation probabilities. The study listed 150 to 200 TCR beta chains as associated with cytomegalovirus. Because the 87-base-pair reads could not distinguish some IMGT-functional V segments, including TRBV6-2 and TRBV6-3, those segments were excluded. Because HLA typing was missing for some donors at each locus, association tests included only the typed subset. The classifier was reported to diagnose cytomegalovirus status with high specificity and sensitivity in both the original cohort and the validation cohort. Only TCR beta chains were sequenced in this cohort, and the absence of alpha or paired-chain data limited detectable features. The earlier analysis of approximately 540 of the donors excluded 15 to 20 rarely observed V segments, including chromosome 9 orphons, because counts were too low. When HLA alleles, especially DR and DQ, strongly co-occurred, TCR associations were difficult to assign to individual alleles. In a later genetic analysis, fewer N-insertions in productive TCRs were reported among donors in an Asian-associated ancestry cluster than the approximately 710-donor mean. A few of the identified cytomegalovirus-associated TCR beta chains were confirmed in vitro to be specific for cytomegalovirus antigens. Several of the top co-occurrence clusters appeared to be linked to parvovirus B19, influenza, CMV and Epstein-Barr virus, according to a later analysis. Most CMV-associated TCR beta chains appeared to be HLA-restricted in a later analysis, and the HLA associations seemed to be driven largely by CMV exposure. Roughly uniform sequencing depth across donors was assumed in presence/absence analyses, although this assumption may not hold. CMV serostatus was the only immune exposure information available for the cohort. In a later analysis, TCR association rates were found to vary across HLA loci, with the most associated TCRs seen for DRB1 alleles and the fewest for HLA-C alleles.

Here V drops 3 bases and J drops 0 bases, and the junction holds 1 base not matched to any gene. As encoded in the germline V gene, CDR1 is MDHEN while CDR2 is SYDVKM. The CDR3, from cysteine to phenylalanine, totals 15 residues. The only DNA kept is the CDR3, 45 bases in frame from the first base. Libraries were made using the immunoSEQ multiplex PCR assay. The multiplex PCR relied on a mix of 60 forward primers for TCR Vbeta segments and 13 reverse primers for TCR Jbeta segments. The CDR3 region of rearranged TCR beta genes was amplified from genomic DNA by a multiplex PCR assay. On the Illumina HiSeq System, the amplified TCR beta libraries were sequenced as 87-base-pair reads. As for the authors' bioinformatics: Across the 500 to 750 repertoires, a later analysis counted 60 million to 90 million unique TCR beta chains, 9.5 million to 13 million of which were shared by at least two donors. A nearest-neighbor algorithm error-corrected the raw reads and collapsed the reads into unique sequences, merging closely related sequences to remove PCR and sequencing errors. CDR3 sequences were aligned to IMGT reference sequences to assign V, D and J gene segments. Each retained sequence needed at least a six-nucleotide match to both a V gene segment and a J gene segment. A rearrangement counted as productive if the CDR3 had no stop codons and remained in frame with V and J, and every other rearrangement counted as non-productive. CDR3 was defined by IMGT convention, running from the second conserved V-encoded cysteine to the conserved J-encoded phenylalanine. The earlier analysis of 450 to 750 of the donors excluded any sequence lacking an unambiguous match to a single V gene segment. In an earlier analysis of roughly 500 of the donors, V segments were called functional above 56.7% productive rearrangements and were called segregating when the between-donor standard deviation exceeded 5%. To diagnose cytomegalovirus status from the catalog of TCR beta chain sequences, a statistical classification framework was built. In a later analysis, V and J genes were assigned by comparing TCR nucleotide sequences against IMGT/GENE-DB human TR gene sequences. Using the TCRdist pipeline, a later analysis assigned CDR3 sequences along with most-parsimonious VDJ recombination scenarios. A later analysis defined each TCR beta chain by its CDR3 amino acid sequence plus V-gene family, and excluded reads lacking a unique V-gene family. As a way to deal with suspected cross-contamination and a sequencing artifact, a later analysis dropped over 550 nucleotide sequences that were highly shared and had low generation probability. In a later analysis, a clonal expansion index was calculated for each public chain from normalized within-repertoire ranks of inferred template counts. In a later analysis, generation probabilities were computed with a VDJ recombination model fitted to out-of-frame rearrangements, and the resulting probabilities were checked against IGoR. A later analysis scored TCR-TCR, TCR-HLA and TCR-CMV co-occurrence with hypergeometric tests, applying a repertoire-size bias correction to TCR pairs. A later analysis estimated false discovery rates by permuting HLA or CMV assignments 20 times. In a later analysis, co-occurring TCRs were grouped with DBSCAN, and TCRdist sequence similarity was added when clustering was performed within HLA-allele-positive subsets. Repertoires with fewer than 30,000 or more than 120,000 public chains, plus five repertoires with anomalous nucleotide sharing, were excluded from co-occurrence clustering. Here the immuneACCESS table is served through TCRdb, limited to in-frame sequences with V and J called. Missing clones are a known gap in these copies; in checked studies unresolved V genes cover under half, and the rest lacks a known reason. The V and J calls and the clone size are those of that table, but D and trimming were determined from the DNA. The sample table shows some 80,000 clones, and more than 60% are seen once. Clones ranked in the top ten supply roughly 1.7% of the sample.

The cohort consisted of 666 healthy bone marrow donors. Cohort members were all nominally healthy when sampled, although unrecorded immune exposures were likely present. The donor tested CMV seronegative, placing the donor among the roughly 400 seronegative members of the cohort. Every donor gave a peripheral blood sample, and the peripheral blood mononuclear cells from that sample were used for TCR beta sequencing. Genomic DNA was extracted from the blood cell samples with the Qiagen DNeasy Blood Extraction Kit. The source of this sequence is a man aged 35 to 55 in good health and CMV-seronegative. Sequencing was carried out using PBMCs. The chain employs TRBV28 and TRBJ2-1, and TRBD2 matches 8 of the central bases. The nucleotides read TGTGCCAGCAGTTTCGCGGGAGGCTCCTACAATGAGCAGTTCTTC. Its product reads: CASSFAGGSYNEQFF.